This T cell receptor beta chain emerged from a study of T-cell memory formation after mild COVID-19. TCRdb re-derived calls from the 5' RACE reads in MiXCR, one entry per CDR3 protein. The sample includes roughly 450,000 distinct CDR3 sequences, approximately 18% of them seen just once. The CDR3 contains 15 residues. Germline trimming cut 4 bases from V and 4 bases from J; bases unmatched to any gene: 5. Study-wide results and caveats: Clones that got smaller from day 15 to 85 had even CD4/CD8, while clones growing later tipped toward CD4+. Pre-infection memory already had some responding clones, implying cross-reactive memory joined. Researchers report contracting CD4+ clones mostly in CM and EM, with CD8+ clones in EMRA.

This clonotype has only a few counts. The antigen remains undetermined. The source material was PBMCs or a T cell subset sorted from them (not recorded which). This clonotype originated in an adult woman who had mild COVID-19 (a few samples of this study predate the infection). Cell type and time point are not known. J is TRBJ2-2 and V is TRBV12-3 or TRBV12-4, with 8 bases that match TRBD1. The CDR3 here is CASSSRTGSTGELFF. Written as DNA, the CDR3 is TGTGCCAGCAGTTCCAGGACAGGGTCCACCGGGGAGCTGTTTTTT.